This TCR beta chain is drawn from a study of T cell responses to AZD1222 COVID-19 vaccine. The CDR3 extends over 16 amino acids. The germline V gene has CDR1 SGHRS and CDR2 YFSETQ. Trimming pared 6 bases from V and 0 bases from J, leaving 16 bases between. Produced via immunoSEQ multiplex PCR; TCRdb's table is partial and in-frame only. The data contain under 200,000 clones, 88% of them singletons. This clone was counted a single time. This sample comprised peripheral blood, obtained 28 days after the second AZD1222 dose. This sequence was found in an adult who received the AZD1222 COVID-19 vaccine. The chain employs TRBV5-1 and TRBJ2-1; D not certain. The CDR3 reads CASTSIGSSSYNEQFF. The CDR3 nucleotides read TGCGCCAGCACCAGCATCGGGTCGAGCTCCTACAATGAGCAGTTCTTC.